The entry below gives a single T cell receptor (beta chain) sequence along with its context. Per the original data handling: How many nucleated cells were present was estimated from reference gene primer amplification. Repertoires were generated with immunoSEQ multiplex PCR, while TCRdb's copy carries only in-frame clones and drops some. The V and J calls and clone size are taken from that table; D and trimming were inferred from the DNA. The table lists about 35,000 clones, roughly 85% of them singletons, with over 3.5% in the top ten. The data originate from a study of blood T cell repertoires in COVID-19. Between the trimmed V and J ends, which lost 6 bases and 0 bases, there was a span of 12 bases. CDR1 and CDR2 (germline): MDHEN, SYDVKM. There are 15 residues in the CDR3.

The receptor was derived from a man aged 50 or older with acute or convalescent COVID-19. The chain joins TRBV28 to TRBJ2-1; D may be TRBD2 (6 bases). Material: peripheral blood. The CDR3 here is CASSRSGPSYNEQFF. The DNA of the CDR3 is TGTGCCAGCAGCCGTAGCGGACCCTCCTACAATGAGCAGTTCTTC.